The 27 T cell receptor beta chains reported below all come from one sample, sequenced in a study of T cell responses to AZD1222 COVID-19 vaccine. The table came from immunoSEQ multiplex PCR; TCRdb's copy has only in-frame clones and leaves some out. Here the sample spans about 120,000 clones, 88% being singletons. The specimen was peripheral blood, collected on day 0 of AZD1222 vaccination. The receptors come from an adult in good health.

The genes are TRBV7-9 and TRBJ2-1; D assignment may be TRBD1 or TRBD2 (5 bases each). V lost 0 bases and J 4 bases, leaving 10 bases between the germline ends. The CDR3 length is 15 residues. Looked up from germline, CDR1 is SEHNR and CDR2 is FQNEAQ (reference sequence). The CDR3 DNA is TGTGCCAGCAGCTTAGCGAGGGGTGCGTACAATGAGCAGTTCTTC. This encodes CASSLARGAYNEQFF.

This chain joins TRBV7-2 and TRBJ2-7, with D possibly being TRBD1 (5 bases). Germline CDR1 reads SGHTA; CDR2 reads FQGNSA. The CDR3 has 14 residues. V was cut by 1 base and J by 3 bases, with 10 bases left in between. The CDR3 DNA reads TGTGCCAGCAGCTTAGAAGTACAGGACTACGAGCAGTACTTC. Translated: CASSLEVQDYEQYF.

CDR3 DNA: TGTGCCAGTAGTCTATCGGCCGGGACAGGGGGATACTCCACCATATATTTT. Translating gives CASSLSAGTGGYSTIYF. V and J are TRBV19 and TRBJ1-3; 11 positions match TRBD1. Per the germline V gene, CDR1 is LNHDA and CDR2 is SQIVND (reference sequence). The CDR3 has 17 amino acids. Trimming cost V 5 bases and J 9 bases; bases outside gene matches: 15. Drawing the rest from reference TRBV19 and TRBJ1-3, the complete variable domain is DGGITQSPKYLFRKEGQNVTLSCEQNLNHDAMYWYRQDPGQGLRLIYYSQIVNDFQKGDIAEGYSVSREKKESFPLTVTSAQKNPTAFYLCASSLSAGTGGYSTIYFGEGSWLTVV.

This clone was recorded only once. The chain employs TRBV2 and TRBJ1-6, with a weak D call TRBD1 (6 bases). V gave up 4 bases and J gave up 8 bases, with 12 bases separating them. Germline CDR1 and CDR2: SNHLY and FYNNEI. The CDR3 sequence is 14 residues long. The CDR3 sequence is CASSVEQGDSPLHF. The CDR3 DNA sequence: TGTGCCAGCAGTGTGGAACAGGGTGATTCACCCCTCCACTTT.

This chain connects TRBV9 to TRBJ2-3, with TRBD2 matching 12 bases. The CDR3 consists of 15 residues. Germline V gene lookup returns CDR1 SGDLS and CDR2 YYNGEE. V trimming: 4 bases; J trimming: 2 bases; junction bases outside the gene matches: 2. This CDR3 reads CASSTSGGYTDTQYF. DNA of the CDR3: TGTGCCAGCAGCACTAGCGGGGGGTACACAGATACGCAGTATTTT.

The chain joins TRBV5-1 to TRBJ2-3; 11 bases align to TRBD2. Germline-derived CDR1 and CDR2 are SGHRS and YFSETQ. Trimming cost V 0 bases and J 4 bases; bases outside gene matches: 1. The CDR3 loop spans 15 amino acids. This CDR3 is CASSLALAGADTQYF. The DNA of the CDR3 is TGCGCCAGCAGCTTGGCACTAGCGGGAGCAGATACGCAGTATTTT.

V is TRBV15 and J is TRBJ1-2; 8 bases fit TRBD1. V dropped 8 bases and J dropped 3; count of bases not matched to a gene: 14. This CDR3 is built from 16 residues. CDR1 and CDR2 (germline): LNHNV, YYDKDF (reference sequence). The CDR3 DNA sequence: TGTGCCACCCAGCAGAGTACAGGGGGTGTATACTATGGCTACACCTTC. Protein: CATQQSTGGVYYGYTF.

The chain recombines TRBV27 with TRBJ2-3; 7 bases match TRBD1. The CDR3 is 19 amino acids. The trim removed 5 bases at V and 0 bases at J, leaving 17 bases unmatched. From germline, CDR1 is MNHEY and CDR2 SMNVEV (reference sequence). The CDR3 sequence: CASSPRPLIQGISTDTQYF. The CDR3 DNA sequence: TGTGCCAGCAGTCCACGCCCTCTAATACAGGGGATCAGCACAGATACGCAGTATTTT.

The rearrangement links TRBV24-1 to TRBJ1-2; 7 bases are a match to TRBD1. V shed 9 bases, J shed 6 bases, and the junction held 9 bases outside the gene matches. From germline, CDR1 is KGHDR and CDR2 SFDVKD. The CDR3 extends over 13 amino acids. The CDR3 bases are TGTGCCACCTACAGGGGCGCCAAGGATGGCTACACCTTC. Its translation: CATYRGAKDGYTF.

The CDR3 reads CASSYRLNSPDTQYF. CDR3 in DNA: TGTGCCAGCAGTTACAGGTTGAACTCGCCAGATACGCAGTATTTT. V gene TRBV6-5 combines with J gene TRBJ2-3; D uncertain. The CDR3 is made up of 15 amino acids. V lost 2 bases and J 4 bases, leaving 13 bases between the germline ends. CDR1 and CDR2 from the germline V gene are MNHEY and SVGAGI.

Within the sample, this clone is medium-sized. Here the CDR3 DNA reads TGTGCCAGCAGTGACTCCCCGGGCGGGGGGGAGACAGATACGCAGTATTTT. This encodes CASSDSPGGGETDTQYF. The chain is built from TRBV6-4 and TRBJ2-3, with 9 nucleotides matching TRBD2. From germline, CDR1 is MRHNA and CDR2 SNTAGT. This CDR3 region has 17 residues. The ends lost 0 bases at V and 3 bases at J; junction bases unmatched: 7.

This rearrangement joins TRBV7-9 to TRBJ1-6; possibly TRBD1 for D (5 bases). Trimming took off 5 bases at V and 8 bases at J, with 13 bases between the two ends. CDR1 and CDR2 (germline): SEHNR, FQNEAQ (reference sequence). This CDR3 has 14 amino acids. CDR3 in DNA: TGTGCCAGCAGCCACTCTAGGGGCGATTCACCCCTCCACTTT. Protein sequence: CASSHSRGDSPLHF.

This clone showed up just once. This sequence joins TRBV4-1 and TRBJ1-4; tentative D call: TRBD1 (6 bases). The germline V gene has CDR1 MGHRA and CDR2 YSYEKL. CDR3 length: 15 residues. Trimming left V 5 bases short and J 8 bases short, with 18 bases between. In DNA form, the CDR3 reads TGCGCCAGCAGCTTCCGAACCGGGACAAACGAAAAACTGTTTTTT. Residues: CASSFRTGTNEKLFF.

The genes are TRBV7-3 and TRBJ2-2; a weak D match, TRBD1 (6 bases). Trimming cost V 4 bases and J 8 bases, with 14 bases left between them. Germline V CDR1 and CDR2: SGHTA, FQGTGA. This CDR3 spans 14 amino acids. DNA of the CDR3: TGTGCCAGCAGCTCCACAGGGCTGGGAGGGGAGCTGTTTTTT. Translation: CASSSTGLGGELFF.

Comment on this clone: The same CDR3 also results from other DNA sequences found in this sample. This chain's CDR3 is CASAPGRGWGYEQYF. CDR3 DNA sequence: TGTGCCAGCGCCCCGGGGCGGGGGTGGGGCTACGAGCAGTACTTC. The chain couples TRBV27 to TRBJ2-7; 7 bases are a match to TRBD2. This CDR3 is built from 15 residues. The trim removed 8 bases at V and 3 bases at J, leaving 13 bases unmatched. Germline loops: CDR1 MNHEY, CDR2 SMNVEV (reference sequence).

V and J are TRBV7-9 and TRBJ1-1; D is unclear. The CDR3 is 14 amino acids. V was trimmed by 0 bases and J by 0 bases, leaving 5 bases between them. Germline loops: CDR1 SEHNR, CDR2 FQNEAQ (reference sequence). CDR3 nucleotides: TGTGCCAGCAGCTTAGCTTCGTTGAACACTGAAGCTTTCTTT. This codes for CASSLASLNTEAFF.

The chain carries TRBV27 and TRBJ2-1; TRBD2 matches 8 bases. Germline values: CDR1 MNHEY, CDR2 SMNVEV (reference sequence). V trimming: 5 bases; J trimming: 4 bases; junction bases outside the gene matches: 10. The CDR3 is 16 amino acids. CDR3: CASSPRLARTYNEQFF. The CDR3 DNA is TGTGCCAGCAGTCCCCGACTAGCGCGTACTTACAATGAGCAGTTCTTC.

The V and J genes are TRBV28 and TRBJ2-5; tentatively, D is TRBD1 or TRBD2 (5 bases each). The V gene lost 6 bases and the J gene lost 4 bases, with 12 bases spanning the gap. Germline CDR1 is MDHEN and CDR2 is SYDVKM. The CDR3 is made up of 13 amino acids. CDR3 sequence reads: CASSPGDRETQYF. In DNA, the CDR3 is TGTGCCAGCAGCCCCGGGGACCGAGAGACCCAGTACTTC.

The rearrangement links TRBV29-1 to TRBJ2-4; TRBD1 might be the D (6 bases). Germline V CDR1 and CDR2: SQVTM, ANQGSEA. V was cut by 7 bases and J by 5 bases, with 12 bases left in between. The CDR3 length is 12 residues. CDR3 sequence: CSGGTSENIQYF. CDR3 bases: TGCAGCGGGGGGACATCGGAAAACATTCAGTACTTC. The full variable domain, its missing parts supplied by reference TRBV29-1 and TRBJ2-4, is SAVISQKPSRDICQRGTSLTIQCQVDSQVTMMFWYRQQPGQSLTLIATANQGSEATYESGFVIDKFPISRPNLTFSTLTVSNMSPEDSSIYLCSGGTSENIQYFGAGTRLSVL.

The rearrangement uses TRBV7-3 and TRBJ2-2, with D possibly matching TRBD1 (6 bases). Germline V gene lookup returns CDR1 SGHTA and CDR2 FQGTGA. The CDR3 runs to 14 residues. V was shortened by 3 bases and J by 2 bases, with 7 bases between the two germline ends. The CDR3 DNA reads as TGTGCCAGCAGCTTGGACAGAAACACCGGGGAGCTGTTTTTT. This codes for CASSLDRNTGELFF.

The rearrangement joins TRBV5-1 to TRBJ2-7; tentatively, D is TRBD1 (5 bases). V was trimmed by 0 bases and J by 1 base, leaving 8 bases between them. In germline, CDR1 is SGHRS, CDR2 YFSETQ. The CDR3 covers 14 residues. In DNA, the CDR3 is TGCGCCAGCAGCTTGGGGACACCATCCTACGAGCAGTACTTC. Translating gives CASSLGTPSYEQYF.

This chain joins TRBV7-8 and TRBJ1-4; no clear D gene. Germline V gene data show CDR1 as SGHVS and CDR2 as FQNEAQ. V was pared by 1 base and J by 0 bases, with 6 bases between. This CDR3 has 15 residues. CDR3 in DNA: TGTGCCAGCAGCTTAGAAAGATCAACTAATGAAAAACTGTTTTTT. This translates into CASSLERSTNEKLFF.

The chain is built from TRBV9 and TRBJ1-3; D is possibly TRBD1 (5 bases). Trimming removed 0 bases at V and 4 bases at J, with 14 bases between. The germline V gene has CDR1 SGDLS and CDR2 YYNGEE. The CDR3 runs 16 residues. The CDR3 DNA follows: TGTGCCAGCAGCGTAGCTCAGGGATCGAGAGGAAACACCATATATTTT. Translating gives CASSVAQGSRGNTIYF.

The CDR3 is CASSPNMEGYGYTF. The CDR3 DNA sequence: TGCGCCAGCAGCCCGAACATGGAGGGCTATGGCTACACCTTC. The genes are TRBV4-3 and TRBJ1-2; no clear D gene. From germline, CDR1 is LGHNA and CDR2 YSLEER. The CDR3 contains 14 residues. Trimming shortened V by 4 bases and J by 4 bases, and 13 bases separated the two germline ends.

The chain joins TRBV7-2 to TRBJ1-2; D is possibly TRBD1 (6 bases). The CDR3 contains 14 residues. Germline CDR1 reads SGHTA; CDR2 reads FQGNSA. Trimming stripped 4 bases from V and 4 bases from J, with 13 bases between. The CDR3 spells CASSSDDRPYGYTF. The CDR3 DNA reads as TGTGCCAGCAGCTCCGATGACAGGCCCTATGGCTACACCTTC. Drawing the rest from reference TRBV7-2 and TRBJ1-2, the complete variable domain is GAGVSQSPSNKVTEKGKDVELRCDPISGHTALYWYRQSLGQGLEFLIYFQGNSAPDKSGLPSDRFSAERTGGSVSTLTIQRTQQEDSAVYLCASSSDDRPYGYTFGSGTRLTVV.

The J gene is TRBJ1-3, the V gene TRBV9; D is unclear. Trimming stripped 0 bases from V and 0 bases from J, with 4 bases between. The V gene's germline CDR1 is SGDLS and CDR2 YYNGEE. CDR3 length: 14 amino acids. As DNA, the CDR3 is TGTGCCAGCAGCGTAGATGGCTCTGGAAACACCATATATTTT. This codes for CASSVDGSGNTIYF.

CDR3 DNA sequence: TGTGCCAGTAGAGGGTGGGGAGAGGGCACTGAAGCTTTCTTT. This encodes CASRGWGEGTEAFF. The rearrangement joins TRBV19 to TRBJ1-1; D is undetermined. CDR1 and CDR2 (germline): LNHDA, SQIVND (reference sequence). This CDR3 has 14 amino acids. V dropped 6 bases and J dropped 4 bases, with 15 bases sitting between them.